The 18 T cell receptor beta chains given below trace back to one sample, sequenced in a study of T-cell memory formation after mild COVID-19. TCRdb used MiXCR to reprocess the 5' RACE reads, holding one entry per CDR3 protein. The sample contains 250,000 to 300,000 distinct CDR3 sequences, about 17% of which appear only once. Sequences were obtained from PBMCs or a T cell subset sorted from them (not recorded which). The origin of the receptors is a man aged 18 to 29 who had mild COVID-19 (a few samples of this study predate the infection). Cell type and time point are not known.

This clonotype showed up just a few times. The chain joins TRBV27 to TRBJ1-6; TRBD1 agrees at 11 bases. CDR3 size: 17 residues. The V gene's germline CDR1 is MNHEY and CDR2 SMNVEV (reference sequence). Trimming cost V 5 bases and J 10 bases; bases outside gene matches: 13. The CDR3 protein is CASSPGQGALVGSPLHF. In DNA form, the CDR3 reads TGTGCCAGCAGTCCAGGACAGGGGGCGTTAGTGGGGTCACCCCTCCACTTT.

Only a few counts were recorded for this clonotype. The chain has TRBV5-6 and TRBJ1-1; the D is unclear. CDR1 SGHDT and CDR2 YYEEEE come from the germline V gene. Trimming removed 4 bases at V and 3 bases at J, with 16 bases between. This CDR3 has 15 amino acids. The CDR3 reads CASSPLEAIDTEAFF. CDR3 coding DNA: TGTGCCAGCAGCCCTCTGGAGGCGATCGACACTGAAGCTTTCTTT.

There are a few counts of this clonotype. The chain joins TRBV7-2 to TRBJ2-2; D gene uncertain. Germline CDR1 and CDR2: SGHTA and FQGNSA. This CDR3 is 18 amino acids long. Trimming took off 1 base at V and 1 base at J, with 16 bases between the two ends. The CDR3 reads CASSLERLAELNTGELFF. CDR3 sequence (DNA): TGTGCCAGCAGCTTAGAGCGCTTAGCCGAACTGAACACCGGGGAGCTGTTTTTT.

There are a few counts of this clonotype. This chain connects TRBV12-3 or TRBV12-4 to TRBJ1-2, with D perhaps TRBD1 (5 bases). The CDR3 is 15 residues long. The V gene lost 5 bases and the J gene lost 3 bases, with 16 bases spanning the gap. The CDR3, as DNA: TGTGCCAGCAGTAACCGACAGTGGAGAGACTATGGCTACACCTTC. This gives the protein CASSNRQWRDYGYTF.

This clonotype was picked up many times. This rearrangement joins TRBV7-6 to TRBJ2-1; 7 bases match TRBD2. Unmatched junction bases numbered 4, after V lost 6 bases and J lost 5 bases. CDR1 is SGHVS, CDR2 FNYEAQ, per germline. This CDR3 has 13 amino acids. Written as DNA, the CDR3 is TGTGCCAGCAGGGGGACTAAAAACAATGAGCAGTTCTTC. This translates into CASRGTKNNEQFF.

This clonotype was seen ten or more times. The rearrangement joins TRBV5-1 to TRBJ2-3; no definite D call. The CDR3 length is 14 residues. Germline V lookup: CDR1 SGHRS, CDR2 YFSETQ. V shed 3 bases and J shed 2 bases, with 10 bases lying between them. The CDR3 DNA is TGCGCCAGCAGCTCAAGATGGTCCACAGATACGCAGTATTTT. Translated: CASSSRWSTDTQYF.

This clonotype was seen ten or more times. The chain carries TRBV5-8 and TRBJ2-5, with D possibly called TRBD1 or TRBD2 (6 bases each). The germline CDR1 and CDR2 sequences are SGHTS and YDEGEE. The germline V and J ends were trimmed by 1 base and 5 bases, with 9 bases remaining between them. The CDR3 spans 13 residues. CDR3 sequence reads: CASSLWGAETQYF. As DNA, the CDR3 is TGTGCCAGCAGCTTGTGGGGGGCGGAGACCCAGTACTTC.

The chain uses TRBV4-2 and TRBJ2-6; TRBD2 aligns across 7 bases. The CDR3 spans 19 residues. The ends lost 4 bases at V and 0 bases at J; junction bases unmatched: 12. Germline CDR1 is LGHNA and CDR2 is YNFKEQ. As DNA, the CDR3 is TGTGCCAGCAGCCTTAACGGTGCGGGGGTGAGCTCTGGGGCCAACGTCCTGACTTTC. The encoded protein is CASSLNGAGVSSGANVLTF.

In its sample, this clonotype was seen a few times. The rearrangement joins TRBV7-9 to TRBJ1-1; a weak D match, TRBD1 (5 bases). Germline V gives CDR1 SEHNR, CDR2 FQNEAQ (reference sequence). Deletions cut 0 bases from V and 1 base from J, with 9 bases between. The CDR3 loop spans 15 amino acids. The CDR3 spells CASSLAVGTNTEAFF. The CDR3 DNA reads TGTGCCAGCAGCTTAGCGGTCGGGACGAACACTGAAGCTTTCTTT.

The V and J genes are TRBV20-1 and TRBJ2-5, with TRBD2 matching 8 bases. Germline CDR1 DFQATT, CDR2 SNEGSKA (reference sequence). V dropped 6 bases and J dropped 2; count of bases not matched to a gene: 5. CDR3 length: 13 amino acids. CDR3 region: CSAVRGGQETQYF. The CDR3 DNA follows: TGCAGTGCCGTACGGGGGGGGCAAGAGACCCAGTACTTC.

The chain joins TRBV5-1 to TRBJ1-2, with unresolved D. CDR3 length equals 15 residues. Germline assignment: CDR1 SGHRS and CDR2 YFSETQ. Trimming removed 0 bases from V and 10 bases from J, with 19 bases in between. This chain's CDR3 is CASSLATTSSRNYTF. As DNA, the CDR3 is TGCGCCAGCAGCTTGGCGACAACGTCGTCCAGGAACTACACCTTC.

There are a few counts of this clonotype. The chain couples TRBV20-1 to TRBJ1-5, with 7 bases aligning to TRBD1. J gave up 2 bases and V 2 bases, and 15 bases lay outside the gene matches. CDR1 DFQATT and CDR2 SNEGSKA come from the germline V gene (reference sequence). The CDR3 loop spans 18 amino acids. CDR3 sequence (DNA): TGCAGTGCTAGAATGCCGCAAAACACAGACAGGGGCAATCAGCCCCAGCATTTT. Translated: CSARMPQNTDRGNQPQHF.

The chain has TRBV20-1 and TRBJ1-1; possibly TRBD1 for D (6 bases). Germline CDR1 DFQATT, CDR2 SNEGSKA (reference sequence). The CDR3 covers 13 residues. Trimming pared 0 bases from V and 10 bases from J, leaving 15 bases between. The CDR3 loop reads CSARDQGIGLAFF. DNA for the CDR3: TGCAGTGCTAGAGATCAGGGGATAGGGCTAGCTTTCTTT.

V usage is TRBV6-5 and J usage is TRBJ2-5, with D uncertain. Trimming stripped 2 bases from V and 5 bases from J, with 18 bases between. Germline V gives CDR1 MNHEY, CDR2 SVGAGI. The CDR3 contains 16 residues. CDR3 in DNA: TGTGCCAGCAGTTACACTTCTCCCTTTCGGCAGGAGACCCAGTACTTC. The encoded protein is CASSYTSPFRQETQYF.

This sequence joins TRBV6-5 and TRBJ1-5; 9 bases map to TRBD1. Germline lookup yields CDR1 MNHEY and CDR2 SVGAGI. This CDR3 region has 13 residues. V was clipped by 5 bases and J by 7 bases; unmatched bases: 3. Here the CDR3 DNA reads TGTGCCAGCAGTAAGACAGGGGGGCAGCCCCAGCATTTT. Translating gives CASSKTGGQPQHF.

This clonotype was counted a single time. This chain connects TRBV2 to TRBJ2-7; a possible D gene is TRBD1 (6 bases). This CDR3 has 17 residues. The germline CDR1 and CDR2 sequences are SNHLY and FYNNEI. Trimming took off 4 bases at V and 4 bases at J, with 23 bases between the two ends. The CDR3 DNA is TGTGCCAGCAGTGCTCATCCGGGACAAGGGCACTCTTACGAGCAGTACGTC. This encodes CASSAHPGQGHSYEQYV.

This clonotype was picked up many times. The chain has TRBV12-3 or TRBV12-4 and TRBJ2-5; a weak D match, TRBD1 (5 bases). This CDR3 comprises 14 residues. The V end was cut by 5 bases, the J end by 3 bases, with 13 bases between. CDR3 region: CASSPTWTKETQYF. The CDR3 coding sequence is TGTGCCAGCAGTCCCACCTGGACAAAAGAGACCCAGTACTTC.

This clonotype was counted a few times. The chain joins TRBV6-1 to TRBJ2-1; D may be TRBD2 (6 bases). CDR1 and CDR2 (germline): MNHNS, SASEGT. This CDR3 spans 16 amino acids. V shed 4 bases and J shed 0 bases, with 13 bases lying between them. The CDR3 DNA follows: TGTGCCAGCAGTGGATATAGCGGCGCCTCCTACAATGAGCAGTTCTTC. Its protein product is CASSGYSGASYNEQFF.